The 11 T cell receptor beta chains listed next were all sequenced from one sample in a study of blood T cell repertoires in COVID-19. Assay: immunoSEQ multiplex PCR; the TCRdb copy retains only in-frame clones and omits some. This repertoire shows approximately 170,000 clones, under 85% found once; its top ten account for approximately 7%. The sequencing input was peripheral blood. Every receptor here comes from a man of 80 years or more with COVID-19, enrolled during active disease.

The rearrangement joins TRBV21-1 to TRBJ1-3; the DNA was not used to check the table's D call, TRBD1. TRBV21-1 is flagged as a pseudogene. CDR3 length equals 17 residues. The CDR3 DNA is TGTGCCAGCACCAGGTTCGGATCTGAGAGCTCTGGAAACACCATATATTTT. Translated: CASTRFGSESSGNTIYF.

CDR3 protein: CASSATRNTEAFF. The CDR3 nucleotides read TGCGCCAGCAGCGCAACCAGGAACACTGAAGCTTTCTTT. The chain recombines TRBV5-1 with TRBJ1-1; D unclear. The germline V gene encodes CDR1 SGHRS and CDR2 YFSETQ. Trimming removed 4 bases from V and 1 base from J, with 8 bases in between. This CDR3 has 13 residues.

CDR3 amino acids: CAINPGAGAGANVLTF. In DNA form, the CDR3 reads TGTGCCATCAACCCTGGGGCAGGGGCTGGGGCCAACGTCCTGACTTTC. This chain connects TRBV10-3 to TRBJ2-6; D is possibly TRBD1 (6 bases). The V end was cut by 7 bases, the J end by 2 bases, with 15 bases between. This CDR3 comprises 16 residues. Per the germline V gene, CDR1 is ENHRY and CDR2 is SYGVKD.

The sample holds a few counts of this clone. In DNA, the CDR3 is TGTGCCAGCAGCCAGGGCCTCACAGATACGCAGTATTTT. This gives the protein CASSQGLTDTQYF. The chain employs TRBV3-1 (or the pseudogene TRBV3-2) and TRBJ2-3; the D is unclear. With 3 bases removed from V and 2 bases from J, the gap between germline ends came to 6 bases. In germline, CDR1 is LGHDT, CDR2 YNNKEL (reference sequence). The length of the CDR3 is 13 residues.

This clone has just one count. The chain employs TRBV4-1 and TRBJ1-1, with TRBD1 matching 8 bases. CDR3 length: 16 residues. The V gene end was trimmed by 1 base and the J gene end by 5 bases; junction bases not matched to a gene: 9. The V gene's germline CDR1 is MGHRA and CDR2 YSYEKL. The chain's CDR3 is CASSQAKTGGETEAFF. CDR3 DNA: TGCGCCAGCAGCCAAGCTAAAACAGGGGGGGAGACTGAAGCTTTCTTT.

This rearrangement joins TRBV6-5 to TRBJ1-2; D is undetermined. CDR1 and CDR2 from the germline V gene are MNHEY and SVGAGI. Trimming removed 4 bases from V and 2 bases from J, with 8 bases in between. The CDR3 is made up of 13 amino acids. The CDR3 region is CASSFRENYGYTF. The CDR3 nucleotides are TGTGCCAGCAGTTTTAGGGAGAACTATGGCTACACCTTC.

This clone was counted only a few times. The chain links TRBV6-5 to TRBJ2-7; TRBD1 is a possible D gene (6 bases). The germline gives CDR1 MNHEY, CDR2 SVGAGI. CDR3 size: 16 residues. The germline V and J ends were trimmed by 4 bases and 2 bases, with 18 bases remaining between them. The CDR3 is CASSWSPGHNPYEQYF. The DNA for the CDR3 is TGTGCCAGCAGTTGGTCTCCGGGACACAACCCCTACGAGCAGTACTTC.

This chain connects TRBV11-2 to TRBJ2-3; D possibly corresponds to TRBD1 (5 bases). The CDR3 is 14 amino acids. The V end lost 1 base, the J end lost 2 bases, and 7 bases lay between the germline ends. Germline loops: CDR1 SGHAT, CDR2 FQNNGV. The CDR3 DNA reads TGTGCCAGCAGCTTAGGGACACTCACAGATACGCAGTATTTT. Residues: CASSLGTLTDTQYF.

This sequence joins TRBV5-8 and TRBJ1-1; D call uncertain. CDR1 is SGHTS and CDR2 is YDEGEE in the germline V gene. The CDR3 runs to 16 residues. Trimming cost V 1 base and J 4 bases, with 17 bases left between them. The CDR3 sequence: CASSLNRGSGFTEAFF. For the CDR3, the DNA is TGTGCCAGCAGCTTGAATCGAGGGTCGGGGTTCACTGAAGCTTTCTTT.

CDR3 sequence (DNA): TGCGCCAGCAGCCAAGTTCCGGGACAGAGTTACGAGCAGTACTTC. Residues: CASSQVPGQSYEQYF. The chain couples TRBV4-1 to TRBJ2-7, with TRBD1 matching over 7 bases. CDR1 MGHRA and CDR2 YSYEKL come from the germline V gene. The CDR3 is 15 residues long. Trimming took 1 base from V and 4 from J; bases not matched to a gene: 7.

The V call is TRBV18, the J call TRBJ2-1; 10 bases line up with TRBD2. The V gene end was trimmed by 4 bases and the J gene end by 5 bases; junction bases not matched to a gene: 5. Germline lookup yields CDR1 KGHSH and CDR2 LQKENI. This CDR3 comprises 15 residues. CDR3 nucleotides: TGTGCCAGCTCACTAGGACTAGCGGTTGACAATGAGCAGTTCTTC. Translation: CASSLGLAVDNEQFF.